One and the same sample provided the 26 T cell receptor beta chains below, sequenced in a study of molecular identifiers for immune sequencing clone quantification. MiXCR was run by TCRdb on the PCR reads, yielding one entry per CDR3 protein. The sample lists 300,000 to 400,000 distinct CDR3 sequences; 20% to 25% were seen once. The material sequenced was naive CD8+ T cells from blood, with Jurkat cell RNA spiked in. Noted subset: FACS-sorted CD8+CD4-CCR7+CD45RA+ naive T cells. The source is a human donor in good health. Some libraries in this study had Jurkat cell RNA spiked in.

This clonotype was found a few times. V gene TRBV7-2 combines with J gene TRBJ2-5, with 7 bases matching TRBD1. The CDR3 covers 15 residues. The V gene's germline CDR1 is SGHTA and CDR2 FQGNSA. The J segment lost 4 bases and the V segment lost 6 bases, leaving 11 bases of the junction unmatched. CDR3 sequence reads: CASRDHRGRRETQYF. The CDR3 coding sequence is TGTGCCAGCAGAGATCACAGGGGCCGCCGAGAGACCCAGTACTTC.

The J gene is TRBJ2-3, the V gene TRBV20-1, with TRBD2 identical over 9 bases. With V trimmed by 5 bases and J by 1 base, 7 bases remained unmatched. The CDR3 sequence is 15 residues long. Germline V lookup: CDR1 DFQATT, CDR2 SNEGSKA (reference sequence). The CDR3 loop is CSALAGEERTDTQYF. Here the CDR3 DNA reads TGCAGTGCTTTAGCGGGAGAGGAACGCACAGATACGCAGTATTTT.

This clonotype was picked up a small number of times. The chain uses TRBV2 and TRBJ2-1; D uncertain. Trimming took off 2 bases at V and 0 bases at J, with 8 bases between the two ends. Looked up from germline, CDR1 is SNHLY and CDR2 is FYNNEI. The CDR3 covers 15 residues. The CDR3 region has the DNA TGTGCCAGCAGTGAACAAGAGAGCTCCTACAATGAGCAGTTCTTC. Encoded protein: CASSEQESSYNEQFF. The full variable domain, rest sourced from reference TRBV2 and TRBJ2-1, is EPEVTQTPSHQVTQMGQEVILRCVPISNHLYFYWYRQILGQKVEFLVSFYNNEISEKSEIFDDQFSVERPDGSNFTLKIRSTKLEDSAMYFCASSEQESSYNEQFFGPGTRLTVL.

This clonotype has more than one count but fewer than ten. The CDR3 DNA reads as TGTGCCAGCAGCCCTGGAGCGACAGGGGGTGATCAAGAGACCCAGTACTTC. This gives the protein CASSPGATGGDQETQYF. The rearrangement joins TRBV3-1 to TRBJ2-5; TRBD1 agrees at 9 bases. The CDR3 loop spans 17 amino acids. In germline, CDR1 is LGHDT, CDR2 YNNKEL (reference sequence). V was pared by 4 bases and J by 2 bases, with 11 bases of the junction left unmatched.

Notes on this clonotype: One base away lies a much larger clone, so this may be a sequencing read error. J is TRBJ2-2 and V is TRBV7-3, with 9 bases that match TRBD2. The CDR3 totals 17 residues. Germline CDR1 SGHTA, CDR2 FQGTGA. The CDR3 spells CASSKSAGLASGGELSF. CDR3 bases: TGTGCCAGCAGCAAAAGTGCGGGACTAGCATCAGGCGGGGAGCTGTCTTTT.

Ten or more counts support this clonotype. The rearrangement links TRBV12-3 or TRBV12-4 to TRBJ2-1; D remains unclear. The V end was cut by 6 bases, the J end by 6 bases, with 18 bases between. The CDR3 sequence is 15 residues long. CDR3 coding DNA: TGTGCCAGCAGCCGAGGAACGGGCGTGGTCAATGAGCAGTTCTTC. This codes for CASSRGTGVVNEQFF.

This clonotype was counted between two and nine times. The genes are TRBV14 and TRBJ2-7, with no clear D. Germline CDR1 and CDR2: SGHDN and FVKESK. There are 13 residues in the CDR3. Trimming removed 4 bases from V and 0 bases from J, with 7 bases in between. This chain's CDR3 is CASSRGLSYEQYF. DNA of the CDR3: TGTGCCAGCAGCCGAGGTCTCTCCTACGAGCAGTACTTC.

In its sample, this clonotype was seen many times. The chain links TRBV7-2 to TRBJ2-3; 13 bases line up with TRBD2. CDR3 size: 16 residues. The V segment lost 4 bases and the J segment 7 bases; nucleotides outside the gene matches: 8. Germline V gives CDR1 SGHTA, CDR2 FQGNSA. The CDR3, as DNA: TGTGCCAGCAGCTCCGGACTAGCGGGAGAACTTTATACGCAGTATTTT. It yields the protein CASSSGLAGELYTQYF.

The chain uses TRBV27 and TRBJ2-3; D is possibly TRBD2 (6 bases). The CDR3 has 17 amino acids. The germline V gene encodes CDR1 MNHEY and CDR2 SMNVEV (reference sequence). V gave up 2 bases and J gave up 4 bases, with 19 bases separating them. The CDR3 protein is CASSLEPLGGAADTQYF. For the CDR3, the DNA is TGTGCCAGCAGTTTAGAGCCTCTCGGGGGAGCGGCAGATACGCAGTATTTT.

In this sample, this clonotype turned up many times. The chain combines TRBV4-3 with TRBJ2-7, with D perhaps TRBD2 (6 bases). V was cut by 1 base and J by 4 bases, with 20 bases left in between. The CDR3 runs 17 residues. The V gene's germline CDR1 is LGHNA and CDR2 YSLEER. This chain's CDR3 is CASSQVTTGTGEYEQYF. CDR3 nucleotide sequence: TGCGCCAGCAGCCAAGTAACAACCGGGACGGGGGAGTACGAGCAGTACTTC.

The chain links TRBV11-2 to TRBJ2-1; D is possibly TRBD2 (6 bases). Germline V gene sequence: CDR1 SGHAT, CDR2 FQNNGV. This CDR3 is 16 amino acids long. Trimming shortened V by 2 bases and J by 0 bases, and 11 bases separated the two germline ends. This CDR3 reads CASSLWRGSSYNEQFF. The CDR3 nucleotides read TGTGCCAGCAGCTTATGGAGGGGTAGCTCCTACAATGAGCAGTTCTTC.

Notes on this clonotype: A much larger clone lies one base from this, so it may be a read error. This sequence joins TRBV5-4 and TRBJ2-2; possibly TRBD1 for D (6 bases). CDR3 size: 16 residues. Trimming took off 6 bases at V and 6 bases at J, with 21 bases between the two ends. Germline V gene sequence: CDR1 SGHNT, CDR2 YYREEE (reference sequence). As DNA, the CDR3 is TGTGCCAGCACTCAGCTGCCAGGGGATTACGCCGGGGAGCTGTTTTTT. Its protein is CASTQLPGDYAGELFF.

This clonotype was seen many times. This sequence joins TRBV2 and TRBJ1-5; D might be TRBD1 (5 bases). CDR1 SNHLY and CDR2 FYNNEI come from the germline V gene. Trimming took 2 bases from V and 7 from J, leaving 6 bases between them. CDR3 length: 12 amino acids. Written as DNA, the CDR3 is TGTGCCAGCAGTGAACGGGGCCAGCCCCAGCATTTT. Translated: CASSERGQPQHF.

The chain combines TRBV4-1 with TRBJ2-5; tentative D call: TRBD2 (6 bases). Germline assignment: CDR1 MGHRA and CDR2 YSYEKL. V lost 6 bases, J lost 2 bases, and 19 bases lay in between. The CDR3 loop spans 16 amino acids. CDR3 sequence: CASSPGTQSLQETQYF. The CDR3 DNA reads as TGCGCCAGCAGTCCGGGGACTCAAAGTCTACAAGAGACCCAGTACTTC.

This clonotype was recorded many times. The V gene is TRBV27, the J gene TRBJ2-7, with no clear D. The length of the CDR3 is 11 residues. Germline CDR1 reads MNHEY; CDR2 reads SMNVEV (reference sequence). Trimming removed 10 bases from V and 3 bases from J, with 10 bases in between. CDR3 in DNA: TGTGCCACCCGTAGTCTCTACGAGCAGTACTTC. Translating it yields CATRSLYEQYF.

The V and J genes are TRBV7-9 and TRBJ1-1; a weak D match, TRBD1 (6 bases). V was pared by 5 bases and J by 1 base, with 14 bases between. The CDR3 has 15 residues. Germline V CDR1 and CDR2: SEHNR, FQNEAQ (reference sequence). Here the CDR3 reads CASSAAGASNTEAFF. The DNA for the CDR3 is TGTGCCAGCAGCGCAGCAGGGGCCTCGAACACTGAAGCTTTCTTT.

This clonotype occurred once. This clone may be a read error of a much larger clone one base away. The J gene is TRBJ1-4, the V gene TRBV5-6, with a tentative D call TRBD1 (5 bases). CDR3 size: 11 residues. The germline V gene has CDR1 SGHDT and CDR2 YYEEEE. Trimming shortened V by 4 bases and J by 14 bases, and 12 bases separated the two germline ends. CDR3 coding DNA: TGTGCCAGCAGCAGCTTGGAGGGGCTGTTTTTT. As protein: CASSSLEGLFF.

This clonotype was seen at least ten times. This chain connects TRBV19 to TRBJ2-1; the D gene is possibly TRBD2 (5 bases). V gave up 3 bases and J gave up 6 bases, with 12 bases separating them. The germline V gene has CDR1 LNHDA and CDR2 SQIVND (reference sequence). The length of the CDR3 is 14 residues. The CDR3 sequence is CASSIVLVGNEQFF. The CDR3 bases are TGTGCCAGTAGTATTGTACTAGTCGGCAATGAGCAGTTCTTC.

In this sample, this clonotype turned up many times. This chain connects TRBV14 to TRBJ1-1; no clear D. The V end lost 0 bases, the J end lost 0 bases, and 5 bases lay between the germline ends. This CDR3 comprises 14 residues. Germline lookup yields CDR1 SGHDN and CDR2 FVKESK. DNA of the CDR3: TGTGCCAGCAGCCAAGATCAGATGAACACTGAAGCTTTCTTT. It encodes CASSQDQMNTEAFF.

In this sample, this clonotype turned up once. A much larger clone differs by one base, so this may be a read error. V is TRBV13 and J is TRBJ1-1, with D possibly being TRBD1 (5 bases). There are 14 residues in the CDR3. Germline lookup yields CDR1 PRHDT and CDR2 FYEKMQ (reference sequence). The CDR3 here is CAGSLGRGGTEAFF. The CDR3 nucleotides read TGTGCCGGCAGCTTAGGCCGGGGGGGCACTGAAGCTTTCTTT.

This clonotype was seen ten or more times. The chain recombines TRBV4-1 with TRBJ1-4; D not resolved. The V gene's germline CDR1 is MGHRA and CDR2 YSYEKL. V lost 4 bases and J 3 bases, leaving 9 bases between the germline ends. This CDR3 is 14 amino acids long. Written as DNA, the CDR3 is TGCGCCAGCAGCCCAAGGGTGGCTAATGAAAAACTGTTTTTT. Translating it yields CASSPRVANEKLFF.

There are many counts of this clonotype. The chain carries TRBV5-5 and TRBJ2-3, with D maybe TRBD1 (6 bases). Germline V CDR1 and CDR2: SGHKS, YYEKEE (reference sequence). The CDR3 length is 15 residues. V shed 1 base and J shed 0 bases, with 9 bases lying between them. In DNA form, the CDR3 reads TGTGCCAGCAGCTTGCAGGGGCCCAGCACAGATACGCAGTATTTT. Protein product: CASSLQGPSTDTQYF.

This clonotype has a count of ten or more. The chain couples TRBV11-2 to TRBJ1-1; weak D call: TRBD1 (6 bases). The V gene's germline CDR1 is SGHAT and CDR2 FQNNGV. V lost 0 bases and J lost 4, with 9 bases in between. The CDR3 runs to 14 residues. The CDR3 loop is CASSLDGGGTEAFF. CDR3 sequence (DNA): TGTGCCAGCAGCTTAGACGGGGGCGGCACTGAAGCTTTCTTT. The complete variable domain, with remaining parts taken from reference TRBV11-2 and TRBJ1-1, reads EAGVAQSPRYKIIEKRQSVAFWCNPISGHATLYWYQQILGQGPKLLIQFQNNGVVDDSQLPKDRFSAERLKGVDSTLKIQPAKLEDSAVYLCASSLDGGGTEAFFGQGTRLTVV.

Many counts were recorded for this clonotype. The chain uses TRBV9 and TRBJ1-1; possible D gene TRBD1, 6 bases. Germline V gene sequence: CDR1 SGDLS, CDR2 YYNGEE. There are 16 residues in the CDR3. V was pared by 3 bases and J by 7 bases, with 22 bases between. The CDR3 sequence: CASSEGRGGGMGEAFF. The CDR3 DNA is TGTGCCAGCAGCGAGGGGCGAGGGGGTGGGATGGGTGAAGCTTTCTTT.

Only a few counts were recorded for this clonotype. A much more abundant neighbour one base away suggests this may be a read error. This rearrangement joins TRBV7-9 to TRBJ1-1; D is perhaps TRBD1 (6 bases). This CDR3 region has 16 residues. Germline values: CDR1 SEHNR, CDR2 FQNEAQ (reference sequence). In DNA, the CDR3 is TGTGTCAGCAGCTTAGGACAAGGGGGGAAGAACACTGAAGCTTTCTTT. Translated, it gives CVSSLGQGGKNTEAFF.

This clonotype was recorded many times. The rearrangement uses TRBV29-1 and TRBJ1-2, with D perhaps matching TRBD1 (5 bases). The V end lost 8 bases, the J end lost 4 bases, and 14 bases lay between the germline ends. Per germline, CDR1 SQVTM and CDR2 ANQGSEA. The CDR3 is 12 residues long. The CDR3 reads CSTHDGTYGYTF. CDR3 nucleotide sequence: TGCAGCACCCATGACGGGACCTATGGCTACACCTTC.